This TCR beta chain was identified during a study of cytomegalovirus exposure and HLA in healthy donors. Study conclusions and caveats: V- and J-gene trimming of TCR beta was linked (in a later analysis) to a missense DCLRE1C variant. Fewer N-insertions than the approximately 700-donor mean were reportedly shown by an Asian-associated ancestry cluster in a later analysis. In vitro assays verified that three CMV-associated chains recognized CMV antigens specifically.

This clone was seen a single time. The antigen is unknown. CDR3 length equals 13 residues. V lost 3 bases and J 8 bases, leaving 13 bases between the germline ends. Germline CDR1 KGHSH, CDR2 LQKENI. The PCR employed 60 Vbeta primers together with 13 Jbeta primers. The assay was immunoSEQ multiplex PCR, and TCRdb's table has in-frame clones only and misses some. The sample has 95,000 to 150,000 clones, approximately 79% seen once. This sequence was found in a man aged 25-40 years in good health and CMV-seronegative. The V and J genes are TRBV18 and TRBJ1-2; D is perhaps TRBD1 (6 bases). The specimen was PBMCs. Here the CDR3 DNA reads TGTGCCAGCTCACCGGCCAGGGGTGAGGGCTACACCTTC. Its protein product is CASSPARGEGYTF. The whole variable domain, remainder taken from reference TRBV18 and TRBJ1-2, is NAGVMQNPRHLVRRRGQEARLRCSPMKGHSHVYWYRQLPEEGLKFMVYLQKENIIDESGMPKERFSAEFPKEGPSILRIQQVVRGDSAAYFCASSPARGEGYTFGSGTRLTVV.